The source of this T cell receptor beta chain is a study of cytomegalovirus exposure and HLA in healthy donors. Study results and limitations: Most TCR sequences showed up rarely, but some public TCRs showed up in many donors. Rates of TCR association differed by HLA locus in a later analysis, with DRB1 highest and HLA-C lowest. The authors later found most CMV-associated TCR beta chains appeared HLA-restricted.

13 Jbeta primers and 60 Vbeta primers were used for the PCR. Profiling relied on immunoSEQ multiplex PCR, and the TCRdb table lists in-frame clones only, not all of them. Here the sample spans roughly 100,000 clones, around 77% being singletons. The CDR3 loop spans 13 amino acids. Per germline, CDR1 KGHSH and CDR2 LQKENI. With 5 bases clipped from V and 3 bases from J, the junction kept 1 base outside the gene matches. This clone was found once. Its antigen remains unknown. Healthy bone marrow donors supplied every sample. This sequence was found in a man between 45 and 60 years old in good health and CMV-seropositive. The J gene is TRBJ1-2, the V gene TRBV18, with 9 bases that match TRBD1. Material for sequencing was PBMCs. CDR3 in DNA: TGTGCCAGCTCAACAGGGGGCGACTATGGCTACACCTTC. The encoded protein is CASSTGGDYGYTF. Full variable domain (remainder filled in from reference TRBV18 and TRBJ1-2): NAGVMQNPRHLVRRRGQEARLRCSPMKGHSHVYWYRQLPEEGLKFMVYLQKENIIDESGMPKERFSAEFPKEGPSILRIQQVVRGDSAAYFCASSTGGDYGYTFGSGTRLTVV.